This T cell receptor beta chain emerged from a study of T cells after yellow fever vaccination. The overall study: Libraries from low-cell-number fractions were prepared with the SMART-Seq v4 Ultra Low Input RNA kit.

There are many counts of this clonotype. Its target is unknown. Notes on the study in general: Primary-vaccination clones mostly resurfaced post-booster (under 98% CD4, around 88% CD8). Relatively few clonotypes were ones that appeared in both CD4 and CD8 compartments.

5'RACE template switching generated TCR cDNA, adding a universal primer site and UMIs. MiXCR, run by TCRdb on the 5' RACE reads, gives a single entry per CDR3 protein. The data hold about 300,000 distinct CDR3 sequences, with almost 4% observed a single time. CDR3 length: 14 amino acids. V was cut by 5 bases and J by 5 bases, with 13 bases left in between. Germline V gives CDR1 SGHVS, CDR2 FQNEAQ. V gene TRBV7-8 combines with J gene TRBJ2-1; weak D call: TRBD1 (6 bases). The source of this sequence is a man between 18 and 29 years old who received the YFV17D yellow fever vaccine. Here the sequenced sample was PBMCs, taken 5 days after the yellow fever booster vaccination. Here the CDR3 reads CASSNGYRDNEQFF. CDR3 coding DNA: TGTGCCAGCAGCAATGGGTACAGGGACAATGAGCAGTTCTTC.